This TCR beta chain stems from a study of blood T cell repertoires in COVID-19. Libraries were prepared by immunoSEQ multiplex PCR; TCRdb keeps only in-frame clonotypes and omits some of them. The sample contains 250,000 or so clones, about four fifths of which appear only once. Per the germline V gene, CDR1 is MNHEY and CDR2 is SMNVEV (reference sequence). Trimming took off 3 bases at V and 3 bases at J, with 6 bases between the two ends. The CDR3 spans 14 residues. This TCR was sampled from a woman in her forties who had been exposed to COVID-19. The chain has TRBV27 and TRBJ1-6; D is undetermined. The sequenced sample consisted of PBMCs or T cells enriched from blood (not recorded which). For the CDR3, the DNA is TGTGCCAGCAGTTTGGGAGGCTATAATTCACCCCTCCACTTT. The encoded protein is CASSLGGYNSPLHF.